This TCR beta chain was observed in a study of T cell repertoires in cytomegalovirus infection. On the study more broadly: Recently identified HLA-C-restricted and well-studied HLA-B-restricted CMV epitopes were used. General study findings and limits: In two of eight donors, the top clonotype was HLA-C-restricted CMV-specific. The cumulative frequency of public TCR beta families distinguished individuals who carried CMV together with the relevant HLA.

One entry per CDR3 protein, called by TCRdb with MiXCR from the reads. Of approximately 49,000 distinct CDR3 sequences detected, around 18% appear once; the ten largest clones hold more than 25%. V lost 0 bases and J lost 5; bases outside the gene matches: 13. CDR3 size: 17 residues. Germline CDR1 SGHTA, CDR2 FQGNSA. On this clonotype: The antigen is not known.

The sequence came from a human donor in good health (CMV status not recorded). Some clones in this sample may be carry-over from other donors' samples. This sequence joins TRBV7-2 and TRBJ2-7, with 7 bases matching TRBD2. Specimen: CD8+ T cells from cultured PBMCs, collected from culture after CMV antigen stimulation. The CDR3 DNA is TGTGCCAGCAGCTTAGCGGACCTTGGGAGGGACTACCACGAGCAGTACTTC. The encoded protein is CASSLADLGRDYHEQYF.